These T cell receptor beta chains were read from a single sample in a study of regulatory T cells in long-lasting Graves disease. TCRdb processed the multiplex PCR reads anew with MiXCR; each CDR3 protein has one entry. The sample has a few hundred thousand distinct CDR3 sequences; 12% are singletons. This sample also appeared in a second study, on T cells in Graves' hyperthyroidism and ophthalmopathy.

The sequences come from peripheral blood mononuclear cells (PBMCs), collected at new diagnosis, from a patient treated with antithyroid drugs. Receptors originate from a woman under 30 with Graves disease. Each CDR3 is given with its conserved first and last residue. Each record gives: D gene, J gene, clone size, V gene, CDR3 protein, CDR3 DNA. The D gene is left open where the match is weak. Expanded clones are given a class, and other clones once, few, many or no size at all.

d_gene: .; j_gene: TRBJ1-5; abundance: few; v_gene: TRBV3-1; CDR3aa: CASSQGAPSNQPQHF; CDR3nt: TGTGCCAGCAGCCAGGGGGCGCCGAGCAATCAGCCCCAGCATTTT
d_gene: .; j_gene: TRBJ2-2; abundance: many; v_gene: TRBV20-1; CDR3aa: CSARDVYYGTGELFF; CDR3nt: TGCAGTGCTAGAGACGTCTATTACGGCACCGGGGAGCTGTTTTTT
d_gene: TRBD1; j_gene: TRBJ2-1; abundance: many; v_gene: TRBV28; CDR3aa: CASSSTGVSIDEQFF; CDR3nt: TGTGCCAGCAGTTCGACAGGGGTTTCAATAGATGAGCAGTTCTTC
d_gene: .; j_gene: TRBJ2-4; abundance: many; v_gene: TRBV20-1; CDR3aa: CSATSAGIGAKNIQYF; CDR3nt: TGCAGTGCCACCAGCGCAGGGATAGGCGCCAAAAACATTCAGTACTTC
d_gene: .; j_gene: TRBJ2-1; abundance: few; v_gene: TRBV25-1; CDR3aa: CASSEFPSGLVTSRNEQFF; CDR3nt: TGTGCCAGCAGTGAATTCCCCTCGGGGCTAGTCACGTCTAGAAATGAGCAGTTCTTC
d_gene: TRBD1; j_gene: TRBJ2-1; abundance: .; v_gene: TRBV19; CDR3aa: CASSILGAGGGEQFF; CDR3nt: TGTGCCAGTAGTATTCTCGGGGCAGGGGGCGGTGAGCAGTTCTTC
d_gene: .; j_gene: TRBJ2-3; abundance: many; v_gene: TRBV4-3; CDR3aa: CASSPSLFSTDTQYF; CDR3nt: TGCGCCAGCAGCCCCAGTCTATTCAGCACAGATACGCAGTATTTT
d_gene: .; j_gene: TRBJ2-1; abundance: many; v_gene: TRBV6-5; CDR3aa: CASSSPRGEQFF; CDR3nt: TGTGCCAGCAGTTCCCCCCGCGGGGAGCAGTTCTTC
d_gene: TRBD1; j_gene: TRBJ1-4; abundance: .; v_gene: TRBV15; CDR3aa: CATSRLDRGNEKLFF; CDR3nt: TGTGCCACCAGCAGACTAGACAGGGGAAACGAAAAACTGTTTTTT
d_gene: TRBD1; j_gene: TRBJ2-7; abundance: many; v_gene: TRBV2; CDR3aa: CASSSGPSTDRVEQYF; CDR3nt: TGTGCCAGCAGCTCGGGACCTAGCACCGACAGGGTGGAGCAGTACTTC
d_gene: .; j_gene: TRBJ2-7; abundance: many; v_gene: TRBV15; CDR3aa: CATSRERLDEQYF; CDR3nt: TGTGCCACCAGCAGAGAAAGGCTGGACGAGCAGTACTTC
d_gene: .; j_gene: TRBJ2-1; abundance: many; v_gene: TRBV2; CDR3aa: CASSEFSTRALGFF; CDR3nt: TGTGCCAGCAGTGAGTTCTCCACAAGAGCCTTAGGGTTCTTC
d_gene: TRBD2; j_gene: TRBJ2-3; abundance: .; v_gene: TRBV7-9; CDR3aa: CASSPSIGGLAETDTQYF; CDR3nt: TGTGCCAGCAGCCCATCCATAGGGGGACTAGCGGAAACAGATACGCAGTATTTT
d_gene: .; j_gene: TRBJ2-7; abundance: many; v_gene: TRBV7-8; CDR3aa: CASSLKEYEQYF; CDR3nt: TGTGCCAGCAGCTTGAAGGAGTACGAGCAGTACTTC
d_gene: .; j_gene: TRBJ1-3; abundance: few; v_gene: TRBV12-3/TRBV12-4; CDR3aa: CASSHPAGYTIYF; CDR3nt: TGTGCCAGCAGTCACCCGGCGGGGTACACCATATATTTT
d_gene: TRBD2; j_gene: TRBJ2-2; abundance: few; v_gene: TRBV11-2; CDR3aa: CASSLVMRESDTGELFF; CDR3nt: TGTGCCAGCAGCTTAGTTATGCGGGAGAGTGACACCGGGGAGCTGTTTTTT
d_gene: .; j_gene: TRBJ2-2; abundance: .; v_gene: TRBV4-3; CDR3aa: CASSQGDKLYTGELFF; CDR3nt: TGCGCCAGCAGCCAAGGGGACAAACTCTACACCGGGGAGCTGTTTTTT
d_gene: .; j_gene: TRBJ2-7; abundance: few; v_gene: TRBV9; CDR3aa: CASSVVGGTEQYF; CDR3nt: TGTGCCAGCAGCGTAGTAGGGGGAACCGAGCAGTACTTC
d_gene: TRBD2; j_gene: TRBJ2-2; abundance: many; v_gene: TRBV6-1; CDR3aa: CASRGTSNTGELFF; CDR3nt: TGTGCCAGCAGGGGGACTAGCAACACCGGGGAGCTGTTTTTT
d_gene: .; j_gene: TRBJ2-2; abundance: few; v_gene: TRBV30; CDR3aa: CAWRYTGELFF; CDR3nt: TGTGCCTGGAGGTATACCGGGGAGCTGTTTTTT
d_gene: TRBD1; j_gene: TRBJ1-2; abundance: .; v_gene: TRBV19; CDR3aa: CASTGTGGSWSNYGYTF; CDR3nt: TGTGCCAGTACGGGGACAGGGGGATCTTGGAGCAACTATGGCTACACCTTC
d_gene: .; j_gene: TRBJ2-7; abundance: .; v_gene: TRBV7-2; CDR3aa: CASSLVPWEQYF; CDR3nt: TGTGCCAGCAGCTTAGTTCCGTGGGAGCAGTACTTC
d_gene: .; j_gene: TRBJ2-3; abundance: many; v_gene: TRBV6-2/TRBV6-3; CDR3aa: CASSSGLLVDTQYF; CDR3nt: TGTGCCAGCAGTTCGGGACTGCTCGTCGATACGCAGTATTTT
d_gene: .; j_gene: TRBJ1-1; abundance: few; v_gene: TRBV6-5; CDR3aa: CASSYSSAPNTEAFF; CDR3nt: TGTGCCAGCAGTTACTCGTCGGCCCCGAACACTGAAGCTTTCTTT
d_gene: TRBD2; j_gene: TRBJ2-1; abundance: many; v_gene: TRBV3-1; CDR3aa: CASSRRLPGGGASNEQFF; CDR3nt: TGTGCCAGCAGCCGACGACTCCCGGGCGGGGGGGCTTCGAATGAGCAGTTCTTC
d_gene: TRBD2; j_gene: TRBJ2-7; abundance: .; v_gene: TRBV29-1; CDR3aa: CSAKWVSGGSYEQYF; CDR3nt: TGCAGCGCCAAGTGGGTATCGGGGGGGTCCTACGAGCAGTACTTC
d_gene: .; j_gene: TRBJ1-4; abundance: few; v_gene: TRBV5-1; CDR3aa: CASSLTVRTNEKLFF; CDR3nt: TGCGCCAGCAGCTTAACCGTAAGGACTAATGAAAAACTGTTTTTT
d_gene: .; j_gene: TRBJ2-1; abundance: many; v_gene: TRBV7-2; CDR3aa: CASRLPGHDMRNEQFF; CDR3nt: TGTGCCAGCAGATTACCTGGGCACGATATGCGCAATGAGCAGTTCTTC
d_gene: .; j_gene: TRBJ1-1; abundance: many; v_gene: TRBV18; CDR3aa: CASSPPGGQSPEAFF; CDR3nt: TGTGCCAGCTCACCACCGGGGGGGCAGTCCCCCGAAGCTTTCTTT
d_gene: .; j_gene: TRBJ1-1; abundance: few; v_gene: TRBV6-1; CDR3aa: CASSQIQQNTEAFF; CDR3nt: TGTGCCAGCAGCCAAATACAGCAGAACACTGAAGCTTTCTTT
d_gene: TRBD2; j_gene: TRBJ2-1; abundance: many; v_gene: TRBV7-9; CDR3aa: CASSPSGSYNEQFF; CDR3nt: TGTGCCAGCAGTCCTAGCGGGAGCTACAATGAGCAGTTCTTC
d_gene: .; j_gene: TRBJ2-1; abundance: many; v_gene: TRBV2; CDR3aa: CASSEGRGPNEQFF; CDR3nt: TGTGCCAGCAGTGAGGGCCGCGGACCCAATGAGCAGTTCTTC
d_gene: .; j_gene: TRBJ1-1; abundance: few; v_gene: TRBV19; CDR3aa: CASSIDSGRSRGDTEAFF; CDR3nt: TGTGCCAGTAGTATAGATTCCGGCCGGAGTAGGGGTGACACTGAAGCTTTCTTT
d_gene: .; j_gene: TRBJ1-2; abundance: .; v_gene: TRBV7-9; CDR3aa: CASSTTADYGYTF; CDR3nt: TGTGCCAGCAGCACGACAGCCGACTATGGCTACACCTTC
d_gene: TRBD1; j_gene: TRBJ2-3; abundance: many; v_gene: TRBV7-3; CDR3aa: CASSSQGRTSSTDTQYF; CDR3nt: TGTGCCAGCAGCTCACAGGGGCGGACCAGCTCCACAGATACGCAGTATTTT
d_gene: .; j_gene: TRBJ1-1; abundance: .; v_gene: TRBV15; CDR3aa: CATSRQWAVNTEAFF; CDR3nt: TGTGCCACCAGCAGACAGTGGGCGGTGAACACTGAAGCTTTCTTT
d_gene: .; j_gene: TRBJ2-1; abundance: many; v_gene: TRBV14; CDR3aa: CASSQDPGPNEQFF; CDR3nt: TGTGCCAGCAGCCAAGACCCAGGGCCCAATGAGCAGTTCTTC
d_gene: .; j_gene: TRBJ2-2; abundance: few; v_gene: TRBV28; CDR3aa: CASIQGGTGELFF; CDR3nt: TGTGCCAGCATCCAAGGGGGGACCGGGGAGCTGTTTTTT
d_gene: TRBD2; j_gene: TRBJ2-1; abundance: many; v_gene: TRBV12-3/TRBV12-4; CDR3aa: CASSPLAETYNEQFF; CDR3nt: TGTGCCAGCAGTCCGCTAGCGGAAACCTACAATGAGCAGTTCTTC
d_gene: .; j_gene: TRBJ1-1; abundance: many; v_gene: TRBV2; CDR3aa: CASRSRPPNTEAFF; CDR3nt: TGTGCCAGCAGGTCACGGCCGCCGAACACTGAAGCTTTCTTT
d_gene: TRBD2; j_gene: TRBJ2-1; abundance: many; v_gene: TRBV27; CDR3aa: CASSSIAGGFDEQFF; CDR3nt: TGTGCCAGCAGTTCAATCGCGGGAGGGTTCGATGAGCAGTTCTTC
d_gene: TRBD2; j_gene: TRBJ2-5; abundance: few; v_gene: TRBV28; CDR3aa: CASSSPGLAAQETQYF; CDR3nt: TGTGCCAGCAGTTCCCCGGGACTAGCGGCACAAGAGACCCAGTACTTC
d_gene: .; j_gene: TRBJ2-3; abundance: .; v_gene: TRBV24-1; CDR3aa: CATTTTDKDTQYF; CDR3nt: TGTGCCACCACCACCACAGACAAAGATACGCAGTATTTT
d_gene: .; j_gene: TRBJ2-7; abundance: .; v_gene: TRBV29-1; CDR3aa: CSVEDLRGAHYEQYF; CDR3nt: TGCAGCGTTGAAGATCTTAGGGGGGCCCACTACGAGCAGTACTTC
d_gene: .; j_gene: TRBJ2-4; abundance: .; v_gene: TRBV7-2; CDR3aa: CASSFVLTPYPKNIQYF; CDR3nt: TGTGCCAGCAGCTTCGTGTTAACCCCCTACCCCAAAAACATTCAGTACTTC
d_gene: .; j_gene: TRBJ1-5; abundance: .; v_gene: TRBV19; CDR3aa: CASSIQGSGQPQHF; CDR3nt: TGTGCCAGTAGTATACAGGGGTCGGGTCAGCCCCAGCATTTT
d_gene: .; j_gene: TRBJ2-2; abundance: many; v_gene: TRBV7-9; CDR3aa: CASSLARGNTGELFF; CDR3nt: TGTGCCAGCAGCTTAGCGCGGGGGAACACCGGGGAGCTGTTTTTT
d_gene: TRBD2; j_gene: TRBJ2-5; abundance: many; v_gene: TRBV19; CDR3aa: CASRLAGVFQETQYF; CDR3nt: TGTGCCAGTCGACTAGCGGGAGTTTTCCAAGAGACCCAGTACTTC
d_gene: .; j_gene: TRBJ2-1; abundance: many; v_gene: TRBV30; CDR3aa: CAWSGLAEQFF; CDR3nt: TGTGCCTGGAGTGGTTTGGCAGAGCAGTTCTTC
d_gene: .; j_gene: TRBJ2-7; abundance: few; v_gene: TRBV20-1; CDR3aa: CSARALLLWGQYF; CDR3nt: TGCAGTGCTAGAGCCCTCCTTCTCTGGGGGCAGTACTTC
d_gene: TRBD2; j_gene: TRBJ2-7; abundance: many; v_gene: TRBV20-1; CDR3aa: CSARDGGLAGVYEQYF; CDR3nt: TGCAGTGCTAGAGATGGGGGACTAGCGGGGGTCTACGAGCAGTACTTC
d_gene: TRBD2; j_gene: TRBJ2-1; abundance: many; v_gene: TRBV3-1; CDR3aa: CASSQGTSGPSNEQFF; CDR3nt: TGTGCCAGCAGCCAAGGGACTAGCGGCCCCTCCAATGAGCAGTTCTTC
d_gene: .; j_gene: TRBJ1-1; abundance: many; v_gene: TRBV7-2; CDR3aa: CASSLKRGRIVPEAFF; CDR3nt: TGTGCCAGCAGCTTAAAAAGGGGCAGGATAGTGCCTGAAGCTTTCTTT
d_gene: .; j_gene: TRBJ1-2; abundance: .; v_gene: TRBV20-1; CDR3aa: CSATGSRESFYGYTF; CDR3nt: TGCAGTGCTACGGGGTCCCGGGAGAGCTTCTATGGCTACACCTTC
d_gene: TRBD1; j_gene: TRBJ1-2; abundance: many; v_gene: TRBV5-1; CDR3aa: CASRKSTGRNYGYTF; CDR3nt: TGCGCCAGCAGAAAATCGACAGGGAGGAACTATGGCTACACCTTC
d_gene: .; j_gene: TRBJ1-2; abundance: many; v_gene: TRBV7-2; CDR3aa: CASSLTRDSNYGYTF; CDR3nt: TGTGCCAGCAGCTTAACCAGGGACTCTAACTATGGCTACACCTTC
d_gene: .; j_gene: TRBJ1-1; abundance: many; v_gene: TRBV28; CDR3aa: CASSPPEMNTEAFF; CDR3nt: TGTGCCAGCAGTCCACCCGAAATGAACACTGAAGCTTTCTTT
d_gene: .; j_gene: TRBJ2-1; abundance: few; v_gene: TRBV6-2/TRBV6-3; CDR3aa: CASSPMRGPYNEQFF; CDR3nt: TGTGCCAGCAGCCCCATGCGGGGGCCTTACAATGAGCAGTTCTTC
d_gene: TRBD2; j_gene: TRBJ2-7; abundance: .; v_gene: TRBV27; CDR3aa: CVSSFGTSGSRPYF; CDR3nt: TGTGTCAGCAGTTTCGGGACTAGCGGGAGTCGTCCGTACTTC